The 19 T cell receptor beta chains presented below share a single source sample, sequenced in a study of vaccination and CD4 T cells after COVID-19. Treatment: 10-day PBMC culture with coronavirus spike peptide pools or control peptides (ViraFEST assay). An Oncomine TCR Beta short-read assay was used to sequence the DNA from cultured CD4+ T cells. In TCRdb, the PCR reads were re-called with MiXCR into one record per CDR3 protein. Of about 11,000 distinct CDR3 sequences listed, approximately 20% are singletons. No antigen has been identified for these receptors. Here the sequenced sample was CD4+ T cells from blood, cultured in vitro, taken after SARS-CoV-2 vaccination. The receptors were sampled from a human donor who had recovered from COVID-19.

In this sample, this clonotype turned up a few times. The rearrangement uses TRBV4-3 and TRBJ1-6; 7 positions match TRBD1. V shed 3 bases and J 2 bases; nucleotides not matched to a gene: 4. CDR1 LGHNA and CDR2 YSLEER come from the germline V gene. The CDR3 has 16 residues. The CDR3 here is CASSQAGTAYNSPLHF. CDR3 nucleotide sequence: TGCGCCAGCAGCCAGGCCGGGACAGCCTATAATTCACCCCTCCACTTT.

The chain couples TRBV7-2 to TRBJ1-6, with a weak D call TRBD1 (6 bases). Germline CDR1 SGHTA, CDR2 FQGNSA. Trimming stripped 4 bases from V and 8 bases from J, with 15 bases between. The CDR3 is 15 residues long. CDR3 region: CASSSDRSSYSPLHF. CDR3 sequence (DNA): TGTGCCAGCAGCTCGGACAGATCATCTTATTCACCCCTCCACTTT. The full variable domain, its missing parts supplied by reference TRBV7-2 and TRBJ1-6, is GAGVSQSPSNKVTEKGKDVELRCDPISGHTALYWYRQSLGQGLEFLIYFQGNSAPDKSGLPSDRFSAERTGGSVSTLTIQRTQQEDSAVYLCASSSDRSSYSPLHFGNGTRLTVT.

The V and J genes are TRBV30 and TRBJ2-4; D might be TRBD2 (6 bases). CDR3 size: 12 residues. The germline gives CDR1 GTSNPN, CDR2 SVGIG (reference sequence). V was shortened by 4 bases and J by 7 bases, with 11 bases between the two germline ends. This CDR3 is CAWTGSGNIQYF. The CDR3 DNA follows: TGTGCCTGGACAGGGAGCGGGAACATTCAGTACTTC.

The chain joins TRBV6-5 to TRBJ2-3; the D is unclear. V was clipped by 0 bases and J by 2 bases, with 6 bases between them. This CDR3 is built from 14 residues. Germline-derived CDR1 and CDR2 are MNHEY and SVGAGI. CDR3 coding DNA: TGTGCCAGCAGTTACTCGATCCTCACAGATACGCAGTATTTT. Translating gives CASSYSILTDTQYF.

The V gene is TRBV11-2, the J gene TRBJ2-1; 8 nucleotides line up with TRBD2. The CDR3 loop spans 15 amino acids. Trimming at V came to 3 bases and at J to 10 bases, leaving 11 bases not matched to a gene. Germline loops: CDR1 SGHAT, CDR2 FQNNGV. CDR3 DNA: TGTGCCAGCAGCTTTTGGGGTAGCGGGGCACCGGAGCAGTTCTTC. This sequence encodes CASSFWGSGAPEQFF. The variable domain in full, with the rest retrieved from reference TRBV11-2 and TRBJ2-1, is EAGVAQSPRYKIIEKRQSVAFWCNPISGHATLYWYQQILGQGPKLLIQFQNNGVVDDSQLPKDRFSAERLKGVDSTLKIQPAKLEDSAVYLCASSFWGSGAPEQFFGPGTRLTVL.

The CDR3 is CASSGGAGGISYEQYF. CDR3 DNA: TGTGCCAGCAGCGGCGGGGCGGGAGGTATCTCCTACGAGCAGTACTTC. The rearrangement links TRBV5-6 to TRBJ2-7, with 8 nucleotides matching TRBD2. Trimming cost V 4 bases and J 0 bases; bases outside gene matches: 9. The CDR3 sequence is 16 residues long. Germline CDR1 SGHDT, CDR2 YYEEEE.

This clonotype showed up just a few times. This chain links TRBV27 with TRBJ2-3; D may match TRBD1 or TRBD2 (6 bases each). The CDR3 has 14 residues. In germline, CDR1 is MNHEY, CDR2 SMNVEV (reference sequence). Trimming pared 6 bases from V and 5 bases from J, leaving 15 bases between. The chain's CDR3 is CASSLPGGGDTQYF. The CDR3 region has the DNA TGTGCCAGCAGCCTTCCCGGAGGGGGAGATACGCAGTATTTT.

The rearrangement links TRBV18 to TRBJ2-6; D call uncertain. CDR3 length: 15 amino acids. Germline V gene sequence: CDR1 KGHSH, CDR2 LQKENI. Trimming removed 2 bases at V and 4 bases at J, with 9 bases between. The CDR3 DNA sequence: TGTGCCAGCTCACCAGTCCAAGCCGGGGCCAACGTCCTGACTTTC. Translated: CASSPVQAGANVLTF.

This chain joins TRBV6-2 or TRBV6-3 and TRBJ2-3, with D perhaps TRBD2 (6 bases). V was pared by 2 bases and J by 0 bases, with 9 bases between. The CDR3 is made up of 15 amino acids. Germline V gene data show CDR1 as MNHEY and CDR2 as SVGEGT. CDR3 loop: CASSYRAGSTDTQYF. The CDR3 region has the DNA TGTGCCAGCAGTTACAGGGCGGGGAGCACAGATACGCAGTATTTT.

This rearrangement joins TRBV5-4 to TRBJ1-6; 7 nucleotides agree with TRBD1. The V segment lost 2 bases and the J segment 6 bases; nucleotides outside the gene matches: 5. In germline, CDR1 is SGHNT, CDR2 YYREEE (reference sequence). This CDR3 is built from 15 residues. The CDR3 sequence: CASSFRDRINSPLHF. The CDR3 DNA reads TGTGCCAGCAGCTTCCGGGACAGAATTAATTCACCCCTCCACTTT.

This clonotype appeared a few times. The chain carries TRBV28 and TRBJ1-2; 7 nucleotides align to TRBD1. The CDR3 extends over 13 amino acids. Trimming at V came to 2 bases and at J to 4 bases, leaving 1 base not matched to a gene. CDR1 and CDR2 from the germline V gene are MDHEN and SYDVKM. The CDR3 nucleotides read TGTGCCAGCAGTTTAGACAGGGCCTATGGCTACACCTTC. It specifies CASSLDRAYGYTF.

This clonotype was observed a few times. For the CDR3, the DNA is TGTGCCAGCTCACTACAGGGCCCGGCCGGGAATTCACCCCTCCACTTT. Its translation: CASSLQGPAGNSPLHF. The chain employs TRBV18 and TRBJ1-6, with a tentative D call TRBD1 (6 bases). V lost 4 bases and J lost 7, with 17 bases in between. Germline lookup yields CDR1 KGHSH and CDR2 LQKENI. The CDR3 extends over 16 amino acids.

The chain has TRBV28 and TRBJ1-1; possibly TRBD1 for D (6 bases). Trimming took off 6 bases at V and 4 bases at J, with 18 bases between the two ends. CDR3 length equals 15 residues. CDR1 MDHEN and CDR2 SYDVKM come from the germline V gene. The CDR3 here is CASSEGGEGRTEAFF. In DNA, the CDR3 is TGTGCCAGCAGCGAAGGGGGGGAGGGTCGCACTGAAGCTTTCTTT.

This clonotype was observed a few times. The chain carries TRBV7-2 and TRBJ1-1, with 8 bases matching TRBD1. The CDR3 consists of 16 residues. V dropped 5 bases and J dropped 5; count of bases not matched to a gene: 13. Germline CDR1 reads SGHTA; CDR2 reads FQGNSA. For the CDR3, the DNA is TGTGCCAGCAGCCGTAAATACGGACAGGGTTTGACTGAAGCTTTCTTT. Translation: CASSRKYGQGLTEAFF. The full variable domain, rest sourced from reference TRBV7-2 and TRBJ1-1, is GAGVSQSPSNKVTEKGKDVELRCDPISGHTALYWYRQSLGQGLEFLIYFQGNSAPDKSGLPSDRFSAERTGGSVSTLTIQRTQQEDSAVYLCASSRKYGQGLTEAFFGQGTRLTVV.

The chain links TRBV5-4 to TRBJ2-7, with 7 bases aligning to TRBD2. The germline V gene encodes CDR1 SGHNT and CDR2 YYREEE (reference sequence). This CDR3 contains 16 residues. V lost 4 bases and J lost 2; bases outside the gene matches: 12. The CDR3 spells CASSLRNKRETYEQYF. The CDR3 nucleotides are TGTGCCAGCAGCCTCAGAAATAAGCGGGAAACCTACGAGCAGTACTTC.

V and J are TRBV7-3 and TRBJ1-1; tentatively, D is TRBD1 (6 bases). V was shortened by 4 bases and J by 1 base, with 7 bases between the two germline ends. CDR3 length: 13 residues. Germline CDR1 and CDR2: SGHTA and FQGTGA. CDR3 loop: CASSWDKNTEAFF. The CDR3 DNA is TGTGCCAGCAGCTGGGACAAGAACACTGAAGCTTTCTTT.

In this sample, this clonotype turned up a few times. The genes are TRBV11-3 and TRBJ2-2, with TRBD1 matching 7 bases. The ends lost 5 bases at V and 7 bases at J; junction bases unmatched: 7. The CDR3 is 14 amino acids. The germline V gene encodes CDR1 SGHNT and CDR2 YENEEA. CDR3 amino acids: CASSPDRDLGELFF. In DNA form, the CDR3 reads TGTGCCAGCAGCCCCGACAGGGACCTCGGGGAGCTGTTTTTT.

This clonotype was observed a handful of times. The CDR3 sequence is CSASSAQRPYEQYF. In DNA, the CDR3 is TGCAGTGCTAGCTCGGCCCAGAGACCCTACGAGCAGTACTTC. V usage is TRBV20-1 and J usage is TRBJ2-7, with D unresolved. The CDR3 extends over 14 amino acids. The germline V gene encodes CDR1 DFQATT and CDR2 SNEGSKA (reference sequence). V shed 3 bases and J shed 2 bases, with 14 bases lying between them.

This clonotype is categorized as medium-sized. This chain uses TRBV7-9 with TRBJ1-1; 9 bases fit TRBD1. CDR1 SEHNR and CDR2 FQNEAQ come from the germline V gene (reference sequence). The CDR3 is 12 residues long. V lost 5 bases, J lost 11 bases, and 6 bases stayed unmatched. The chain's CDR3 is CASSPQQGAAFF. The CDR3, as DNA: TGTGCCAGCAGCCCACAACAGGGGGCGGCTTTCTTT.